The clone carrying this TCR beta chain was found many times. Germline V CDR1 and CDR2: MNHNS, SASEGT. The CDR3 runs 15 residues. J lost 0 bases, V lost 1 base, and 0 bases had no gene match. The hyperthyroidism was newly diagnosed and had lasted under 2 months; the patients were aged 18 to 65. In making diagnoses, clinical symptoms, serum thyroxine and TRAb, thyroid ultrasound and orbital computed tomography were all used. The data are from a study of T cells in Graves' hyperthyroidism and ophthalmopathy. Study-level background: Peripheral blood draws took place at initial diagnosis, ahead of any treatment.

TCR beta CDR3 regions were amplified from RNA. The TCR CDR3 was amplified in a first-round RT-PCR using the HTBI primer set. A single record per CDR3 protein comes from TCRdb applying MiXCR to the multiplex PCR reads. Of about 560,000 distinct CDR3 sequences listed, over 15% are singletons. Sequencing input: blood. This sequence joins TRBV6-1 and TRBJ2-7, with 10 bases aligning to TRBD1. This TCR was sampled from a woman younger than 30 with Graves' hyperthyroidism. The CDR3: CASSEGTGGSYEQYF. The CDR3 DNA sequence: TGTGCCAGCAGTGAAGGGACAGGGGGCTCCTACGAGCAGTACTTC.